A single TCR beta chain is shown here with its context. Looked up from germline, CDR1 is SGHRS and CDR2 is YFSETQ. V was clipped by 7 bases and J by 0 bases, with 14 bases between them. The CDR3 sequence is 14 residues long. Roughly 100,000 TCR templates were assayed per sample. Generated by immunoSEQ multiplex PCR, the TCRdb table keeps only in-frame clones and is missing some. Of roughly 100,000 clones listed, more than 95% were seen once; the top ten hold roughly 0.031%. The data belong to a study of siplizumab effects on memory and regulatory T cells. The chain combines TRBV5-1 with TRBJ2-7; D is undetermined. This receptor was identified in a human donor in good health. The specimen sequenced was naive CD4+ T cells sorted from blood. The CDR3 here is CASGRRINSYEQYF. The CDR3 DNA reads TGCGCCAGCGGACGTCGGATAAACTCCTACGAGCAGTACTTC.